The present T cell receptor beta chain was sequenced within a study of OX40 agonist ivuxolimab in advanced cancers. Whole-study context: Patients were treated with intravenous ivuxolimab, dosed at 0.01 to 10 mg/kg and infused every 2 weeks. Regarding the study as a whole: Blood T cells, both CD4+ and CD8+, expanded clonally by week 6 at 0.1 to 3.0 mg/kg.

From germline, CDR1 is SGDLS and CDR2 YYNGEE. V dropped 0 bases and J dropped 1 base, with 12 bases sitting between them. The CDR3 covers 16 residues. On this clone: What it recognizes is unknown.

Collection of blood occurred at baseline, at cycle 4 day 1, and at cycle 7 day 1. Libraries were prepared by immunoSEQ multiplex PCR; TCRdb keeps only in-frame clonotypes and omits some of them. Seen here are about 35,000 clones, approximately 80% observed once, and the top ten hold 12%. This TCR was recovered from an adult with an advanced solid tumor such as melanoma, head and neck, liver or kidney cancer. The starting material was CD4+ or CD8+ T cells sorted from blood, obtained in a trial of the OX40 agonist ivuxolimab. The chain is built from TRBV9 and TRBJ2-3; tentative D call: TRBD2 (6 bases). The CDR3 DNA sequence: TGTGCCAGCAGCGTAGACGGGGGTGATGGCACAGATACGCAGTATTTT. Amino acids: CASSVDGGDGTDTQYF.